A few counts support the clone carrying this T cell receptor beta chain. The CDR3 is made up of 17 amino acids. Germline loops: CDR1 PRHDT, CDR2 FYEKMQ (reference sequence). Trimming removed 3 bases from V and 6 bases from J; junction bases left unmatched: 7. The record originates from a study of cytotoxic CD8 clonotypes in ibrutinib-treated CLL. Profiling relied on immunoSEQ multiplex PCR, and the TCRdb table lists in-frame clones only, not all of them. The sample shows fewer than 400,000 clones, 67% of them seen only once. The source of this sequence is a human donor with chronic lymphocytic leukemia. Sequencing was performed on PBMCs, taken after 36 months of ibrutinib treatment. The chain links TRBV13 to TRBJ2-2, with 13 bases fitting TRBD2. CDR3 sequence: CASSLAGLAGFAGELFF. CDR3 DNA: TGTGCCAGCAGCTTGGCGGGACTAGCGGGATTTGCCGGGGAGCTGTTTTTT.